This record looks at one TCR beta chain sequence and its context. The same CDR3 arises from other DNA sequences in this sample as well. Division of CD4+ cells produced a CD45RA+ naive subset and a CD45RA-negative memory subset. This sample stems from a study of shared clonotypes between healthy human individuals. Only in-frame clones appear in the TCRdb table, and some are missing; sequencing was by immunoSEQ multiplex PCR. The data hold some 2,100,000 clones, with approximately 94% observed a single time. The sequence came from a man between 18 and 35 years old in good health. Sequencing was done on a sample of naive CD4+ T cells sorted from blood. Regarding subset: CD45RA+ positively selected.

In DNA form, the CDR3 reads TGCGCCAGCAGCTTGGGTGCTTCTAGCACAGATACGCAGTATTTT. Translation gives CASSLGASSTDTQYF. The chain is built from TRBV5-1 and TRBJ2-3; no clear D gene. V lost 0 bases to trimming and J lost 0 bases, with 8 bases between them. Per the germline V gene, CDR1 is SGHRS and CDR2 is YFSETQ. This CDR3 spans 15 amino acids.